This TCR beta chain comes out of a study of cytomegalovirus exposure and HLA in healthy donors. The study ran its PCR with 60 Vbeta and 13 Jbeta primers. The data were produced by immunoSEQ multiplex PCR, yet TCRdb's version contains in-frame clones alone and is incomplete. In total, the table holds about 120,000 clones. Trimming removed 0 bases from V and 0 bases from J; junction bases left unmatched: 2. The CDR3 is made up of 16 amino acids. Germline CDR1 and CDR2: MNHEY and SVGAGI. This TCR was sampled from a man in his forties or fifties in good health and CMV-seropositive. The sample comprised PBMCs. The gene calls are TRBV6-5 and TRBJ1-3, with 7 bases aligning to TRBD1. The CDR3 coding sequence is TGTGCCAGCAGTTACTCCAGGGGGAGCTCTGGAAACACCATATATTTT. Protein sequence: CASSYSRGSSGNTIYF.